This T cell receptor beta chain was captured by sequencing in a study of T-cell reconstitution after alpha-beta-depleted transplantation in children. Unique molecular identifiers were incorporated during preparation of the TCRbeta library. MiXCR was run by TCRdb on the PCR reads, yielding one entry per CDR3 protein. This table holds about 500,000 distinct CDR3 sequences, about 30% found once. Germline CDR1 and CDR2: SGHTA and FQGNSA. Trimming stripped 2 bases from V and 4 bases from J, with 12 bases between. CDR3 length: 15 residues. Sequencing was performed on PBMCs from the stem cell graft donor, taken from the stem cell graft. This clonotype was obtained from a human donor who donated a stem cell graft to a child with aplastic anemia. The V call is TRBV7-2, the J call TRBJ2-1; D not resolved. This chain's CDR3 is CASSLRQEIYNEQFF. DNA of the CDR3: TGTGCCAGCAGCTTAAGGCAGGAGATATACAATGAGCAGTTCTTC.